Below, 30 T cell receptor beta chains from the same sample are listed, as sequenced in a study of long-term antiretroviral therapy in people with HIV. Sequencing used immunoSEQ v3.0 at survey level. TCRdb's table, derived via immunoSEQ multiplex PCR, lists solely in-frame clones and lacks some. The sample has 20,000 to 30,000 clones; around 84% are singletons. Sequenced material: unsorted PBMCs, taken 4.4 years after starting antiretroviral therapy. Receptors were obtained from a young man with HIV.

The CDR3, as DNA: TGTGCCAGCAGTTACCCGGGACAGGGTAACGTCGAGCAGTTCTTC. Residues: CASSYPGQGNVEQFF. The chain employs TRBV6-5 and TRBJ2-1; 9 bases agree with TRBD1. With 2 bases clipped from V and 10 bases from J, the junction kept 9 bases outside the gene matches. Germline CDR1 and CDR2: MNHEY and SVGAGI. The CDR3 contains 15 residues.

The CDR3 region is CASSIFSGDEQFF. In DNA, the CDR3 is TGTGCCAGTAGTATCTTTTCGGGAGATGAGCAGTTCTTC. V is TRBV19 and J is TRBJ2-1, with D possibly TRBD2 on 6 matching bases. The CDR3 totals 13 residues. The germline V gene encodes CDR1 LNHDA and CDR2 SQIVND (reference sequence). V shed 3 bases and J shed 8 bases, with 11 bases lying between them.

This chain joins TRBV6-5 and TRBJ1-2; 7 bases line up with TRBD1. Germline V gives CDR1 MNHEY, CDR2 SVGAGI. The V gene end was trimmed by 5 bases and the J gene end by 4 bases; junction bases not matched to a gene: 4. The CDR3 is 13 amino acids. In nucleotides, the CDR3 is TGTGCCAGCAGTCGACAGGGCGTCTATGGCTACACCTTC. Translated, it gives CASSRQGVYGYTF.

CDR3 DNA: TGTGCCAGCAGTCCTAGGGACTCGGGTGAAAAACTGTTTTTT. It codes for CASSPRDSGEKLFF. V usage is TRBV28 and J usage is TRBJ1-4; D is possibly TRBD1 (5 bases). The CDR3 is 14 amino acids. Germline values: CDR1 MDHEN, CDR2 SYDVKM. V lost 5 bases, J lost 7 bases, and 14 bases lay in between.

The V call is TRBV25-1, the J call TRBJ2-1; possibly TRBD1 for D (5 bases). The germline CDR1 and CDR2 sequences are MGHDK and SYGVNS. The V end lost 5 bases, the J end lost 8 bases, and 10 bases lay between the germline ends. The CDR3 loop spans 12 amino acids. CDR3 amino acids: CASSLDRHEQFF. The CDR3, as DNA: TGTGCCAGCAGTTTAGACAGACATGAGCAGTTCTTC.

In DNA form, the CDR3 reads TGTGCCAGCAGCTTGGAACGGGTCCAGAACACCGGGGAGCTGTTTTTT. Encoded protein: CASSLERVQNTGELFF. This chain uses TRBV5-4 with TRBJ2-2; D uncertain. Trimming took off 0 bases at V and 1 base at J, with 10 bases between the two ends. This CDR3 region has 16 residues. The germline V gene encodes CDR1 SGHNT and CDR2 YYREEE (reference sequence).

This clone was counted a single time. The CDR3 loop reads CASSPLTGLNTEAFF. The CDR3 region has the DNA TGTGCCAGCAGCCCTTTGACAGGGTTGAACACTGAAGCTTTCTTT. The V and J genes are TRBV6-1 and TRBJ1-1; 7 positions match TRBD1. With 6 bases clipped from V and 0 bases from J, the junction kept 7 bases outside the gene matches. CDR3 length: 15 amino acids. Germline values: CDR1 MNHNS, CDR2 SASEGT.

This chain connects TRBV25-1 to TRBJ1-2; maybe TRBD1 (6 bases). This CDR3 is 14 amino acids long. Germline CDR1 reads MGHDK; CDR2 reads SYGVNS. V dropped 2 bases and J dropped 6 bases, with 13 bases sitting between them. CDR3 protein: CASSENGPGDGYTF. CDR3 in DNA: TGTGCCAGCAGTGAAAATGGGCCAGGGGATGGCTACACCTTC.

This clone was seen more than once but under ten times. This chain uses TRBV5-6 with TRBJ2-7; unclear D gene. Per the germline V gene, CDR1 is SGHDT and CDR2 is YYEEEE. Deletions cut 4 bases from V and 5 bases from J, with 16 bases between. The CDR3 extends over 14 amino acids. CDR3 nucleotide sequence: TGTGCCAGCAGCCCCCGGGTGGCGACCCACGAGCAGTACTTC. Translated, it gives CASSPRVATHEQYF.

J is TRBJ1-2 and V is TRBV7-6; 7 bases map to TRBD1. Germline V lookup: CDR1 SGHVS, CDR2 FNYEAQ. V gave up 2 bases and J gave up 4 bases; unmatched junction bases: 10. The CDR3 covers 16 residues. CDR3 coding DNA: TGTGCCAGCAGCTTATACGACAGGGAATCTCCCTATGGCTACACCTTC. This codes for CASSLYDRESPYGYTF.

The rearrangement joins TRBV18 to TRBJ2-7; D is perhaps TRBD1 (6 bases). Germline V gene sequence: CDR1 KGHSH, CDR2 LQKENI. CDR3 length: 14 residues. Trimming removed 5 bases from V and 0 bases from J, with 11 bases in between. CDR3 nucleotides: TGTGCCAGCTCAGCGGACAGCTTCTCCTACGAGCAGTACTTC. Protein sequence: CASSADSFSYEQYF.

The CDR3 loop is CASSPIGGVTNEKLFF. The CDR3 bases are TGCGCCAGCAGCCCCATTGGCGGGGTAACTAATGAAAAACTGTTTTTT. The chain couples TRBV4-1 to TRBJ1-4; D call uncertain. V was cut by 4 bases and J by 1 base, with 13 bases left in between. From germline, CDR1 is MGHRA and CDR2 YSYEKL. There are 16 residues in the CDR3.

CDR3 sequence (DNA): TGTGCCAGCAGCTTACAAGGACAGGGCACTGAAGCTTTCTTT. As protein: CASSLQGQGTEAFF. The V and J genes are TRBV7-9 and TRBJ1-1; TRBD1 agrees at 8 bases. The CDR3 sequence is 14 residues long. Germline V lookup: CDR1 SEHNR, CDR2 FQNEAQ (reference sequence). The V segment lost 2 bases and the J segment 4 bases; nucleotides outside the gene matches: 3.

This chain connects TRBV6-5 to TRBJ1-4, with D hard to call. Trimming took 6 bases from V and 1 from J, leaving 9 bases between them. Germline CDR1 is MNHEY and CDR2 is SVGAGI. The CDR3 totals 14 residues. This chain's CDR3 is CASSKDVTNEKLFF. Here the CDR3 DNA reads TGTGCCAGCAGCAAGGACGTAACTAATGAAAAACTGTTTTTT.

The rearrangement links TRBV13 to TRBJ1-2, with a possible D match to TRBD1 (5 bases). The germline V gene encodes CDR1 PRHDT and CDR2 FYEKMQ (reference sequence). Trimming left V 2 bases short and J 6 bases short, with 16 bases between. CDR3 length equals 15 residues. Here the CDR3 reads CASSLRKGRIDGYTF. In nucleotides, the CDR3 is TGTGCCAGCAGCTTAAGGAAGGGGCGGATAGATGGCTACACCTTC.

This clone is a singleton in its sample. J is TRBJ2-1 and V is TRBV18; D not certain. Germline V gene sequence: CDR1 KGHSH, CDR2 LQKENI. The ends were cut back, 3 bases at V and 6 bases at J, with 9 bases in the middle. This CDR3 is 13 amino acids long. CDR3 DNA: TGTGCCAGCTCACCCGGTGGCGGCAATGAGCAGTTCTTC. Its translation: CASSPGGGNEQFF.

V gene TRBV5-6 combines with J gene TRBJ1-2; D not resolved. Germline CDR1 is SGHDT and CDR2 is YYEEEE. The V end was cut by 4 bases, the J end by 0 bases, with 13 bases between. The CDR3 is made up of 15 amino acids. This CDR3 reads CASSNRRPANYGYTF. DNA of the CDR3: TGTGCCAGCAGCAACCGACGGCCCGCTAACTATGGCTACACCTTC.

The genes are TRBV5-1 and TRBJ2-2; 8 bases fit TRBD1. Germline V lookup: CDR1 SGHRS, CDR2 YFSETQ. V was clipped by 0 bases and J by 2 bases; unmatched bases: 6. CDR3 size: 17 residues. The CDR3: CASSLGLGTGNTGELFF. CDR3 in DNA: TGCGCCAGCAGCTTGGGACTCGGGACAGGAAACACCGGGGAGCTGTTTTTT.

The rearrangement joins TRBV5-6 to TRBJ2-1; possibly TRBD2 for D (5 bases). Germline V gene sequence: CDR1 SGHDT, CDR2 YYEEEE. CDR3 length: 13 amino acids. Trimming cost V 3 bases and J 6 bases, with 10 bases left between them. CDR3 DNA: TGTGCCAGCAGCTGGGGTGGAGGCAATGAGCAGTTCTTC. Translation gives CASSWGGGNEQFF.

CDR3 nucleotides: TGTGCCAGCAGCTTGGGCGACAGACCCTACGAGCAGTACTTC. Translating gives CASSLGDRPYEQYF. The chain is built from TRBV7-9 and TRBJ2-5; D is perhaps TRBD1 (5 bases). The end of the DNA fits TRBJ2-7 better, so the J call may be wrong. The CDR3 has 14 amino acids. Looked up from germline, CDR1 is SEHNR and CDR2 is FQNEAQ (reference sequence).

This rearrangement joins TRBV5-5 to TRBJ2-7; no definite D call. Trimming removed 1 base at V and 0 bases at J, with 2 bases between. CDR3 length: 12 amino acids. CDR1 is SGHKS, CDR2 YYEKEE, per germline (reference sequence). In DNA form, the CDR3 reads TGTGCCAGCAGCTTGAGCTCCTACGAGCAGTACTTC. Protein product: CASSLSSYEQYF. Full variable domain (remainder filled in from reference TRBV5-5 and TRBJ2-7): DAGVTQSPTHLIKTRGQQVTLRCSPISGHKSVSWYQQVLGQGPQFIFQYYEKEERGRGNFPDRFSARQFPNYSSELNVNALLLGDSALYLCASSLSSYEQYFGPGTRLTVT.

This chain connects TRBV5-1 to TRBJ2-1; no reliable D call. V gave up 3 bases and J gave up 5 bases, with 12 bases separating them. The CDR3 is made up of 14 amino acids. CDR1 and CDR2 from the germline V gene are SGHRS and YFSETQ. CDR3 in amino acids: CASSYQSEDNEQFF. As DNA, the CDR3 is TGCGCCAGCAGCTATCAGAGTGAGGACAATGAGCAGTTCTTC.

The V call is TRBV27, the J call TRBJ1-3; tentatively, D is TRBD1 (5 bases). Germline assignment: CDR1 MNHEY and CDR2 SMNVEV (reference sequence). CDR3 length equals 16 residues. Between the trimmed V and J ends, which lost 0 bases and 0 bases, there was a span of 9 bases. CDR3 nucleotides: TGTGCCAGCAGTTTATCTGGACACAGCTCTGGAAACACCATATATTTT. Protein product: CASSLSGHSSGNTIYF.

The chain is built from TRBV5-6 and TRBJ2-7; D unresolved. Germline V CDR1 and CDR2: SGHDT, YYEEEE. V lost 0 bases, J lost 4 bases, and 8 bases lay in between. The CDR3 extends over 13 amino acids. This chain's CDR3 is CASSLASGYEQYF. As DNA, the CDR3 is TGTGCCAGCAGCTTGGCCTCAGGATACGAGCAGTACTTC.

This chain joins TRBV4-2 and TRBJ2-5, with D perhaps assigned TRBD1 or TRBD2 (5 bases each). This CDR3 region has 15 residues. Between the trimmed V and J ends, which lost 4 bases and 1 base, there was a span of 13 bases. In germline, CDR1 is LGHNA, CDR2 YNFKEQ. The CDR3 sequence: CASSPYRDGQETQYF. The CDR3 region has the DNA TGTGCCAGCAGCCCCTACCGGGACGGCCAAGAGACCCAGTACTTC.

The genes are TRBV5-6 and TRBJ1-5; D not resolved. Deletions cut 7 bases from V and 4 bases from J, with 9 bases between. This CDR3 has 12 amino acids. Per the germline V gene, CDR1 is SGHDT and CDR2 is YYEEEE. The CDR3 is CASSSGNQPQHF. CDR3 bases: TGTGCCAGCTCATCCGGAAATCAGCCCCAGCATTTT.

The genes are TRBV5-8 and TRBJ2-1; D uncertain. Trimming removed 0 bases at V and 4 bases at J, with 8 bases between. The V gene's germline CDR1 is SGHTS and CDR2 YDEGEE. CDR3 length: 14 amino acids. The CDR3 loop is CASSLDDGYNEQFF. CDR3 DNA sequence: TGTGCCAGCAGCTTGGACGACGGTTACAATGAGCAGTTCTTC. Full variable domain (remainder filled in from reference TRBV5-8 and TRBJ2-1): EAGVTQSPTHLIKTRGQQATLRCSPISGHTSVYWYQQALGLGLQFLLWYDEGEERNRGNFPPRFSGRQFPNYSSELNVNALELEDSALYLCASSLDDGYNEQFFGPGTRLTVL.

This chain connects TRBV27 to TRBJ1-2; 8 nucleotides align to TRBD1. The J segment lost 7 bases and the V segment lost 5 bases, leaving 6 bases of the junction unmatched. CDR1 and CDR2 (germline): MNHEY, SMNVEV (reference sequence). CDR3 size: 13 residues. The CDR3 DNA reads TGTGCCAGCAGTATTACAGGGGGTGGTGGCTACACCTTC. Amino acid sequence: CASSITGGGGYTF.

This chain joins TRBV27 and TRBJ1-4; possible D gene TRBD1, 6 bases. The length of the CDR3 is 18 residues. Per the germline V gene, CDR1 is MNHEY and CDR2 is SMNVEV (reference sequence). The germline V and J ends were trimmed by 2 bases and 0 bases, with 16 bases remaining between them. Written as DNA, the CDR3 is TGTGCCAGCAGTTTAGCTGGACAGTACCGTACAACTAATGAAAAACTGTTTTTT. Translated: CASSLAGQYRTTNEKLFF.

V is TRBV5-6 and J is TRBJ2-7; the D gene is possibly TRBD1 (6 bases). There are 15 residues in the CDR3. Trimming took off 3 bases at V and 3 bases at J, with 16 bases between the two ends. Per the germline V gene, CDR1 is SGHDT and CDR2 is YYEEEE. CDR3 nucleotide sequence: TGTGCCAGCAGCTGGAGCCCGCAGGGGAACTACGAGCAGTACTTC. Encoded protein: CASSWSPQGNYEQYF.